A single sample is the source of the 10 T cell receptor beta chains below, sequenced in a study of control samples from healthy donors and cancer patients. This table comes from immunoSEQ multiplex PCR, and its TCRdb copy is limited to in-frame clones, with some not included. The sample carries over 100,000 clones, over 85% recorded once. Sequencing was carried out using blood. The receptors here all came from a man between 18 and 35 years old in good health.

This clone was observed a handful of times. The chain has TRBV10-1 and TRBJ1-1, with TRBD1 identical over 7 bases. The CDR3 consists of 17 residues. V was clipped by 0 bases and J by 11 bases; unmatched bases: 18. Germline V gene sequence: CDR1 WNHNN, CDR2 SYGVQD (reference sequence). The CDR3 sequence is CASSESGTAYTLKVAFF. In DNA form, the CDR3 reads TGCGCCAGCAGTGAGTCAGGGACAGCCTATACACTGAAGGTGGCTTTCTTT.

This chain links TRBV25-1 with TRBJ1-3, with D unresolved. Germline assignment: CDR1 MGHDK and CDR2 SYGVNS. The CDR3 loop spans 17 amino acids. V was clipped by 1 base and J by 0 bases, with 13 bases between them. The chain's CDR3 is CASSESLRTSSGNTIYF. CDR3 nucleotides: TGTGCCAGCAGTGAATCGCTGAGGACCTCCTCTGGAAACACCATATATTTT.

V is TRBV11-2 and J is TRBJ2-3, with D hard to call. Trimming took 0 bases from V and 0 from J, leaving 10 bases between them. CDR1 SGHAT and CDR2 FQNNGV come from the germline V gene. The CDR3 has 16 residues. The CDR3 nucleotides read TGTGCCAGCAGCTTAGAAGCCAAGATTAGCACAGATACGCAGTATTTT. Encoded protein: CASSLEAKISTDTQYF.

The chain carries TRBV12-3 or TRBV12-4 and TRBJ1-2, with D perhaps matching TRBD1 (6 bases). CDR3 length: 13 residues. V lost 5 bases and J 6 bases, leaving 13 bases between the germline ends. CDR3: CASSLGGGDGYTF. The CDR3 bases are TGTGCCAGCAGTCTAGGGGGAGGGGATGGCTACACCTTC.

The chain joins TRBV27 to TRBJ1-1, with 7 bases identical to TRBD1. The CDR3 runs to 13 residues. After removal of 5 bases from V and 9 bases from J, the junction contained 9 bases not matched to a gene. The germline gives CDR1 MNHEY, CDR2 SMNVEV (reference sequence). The CDR3: CASSPTRQGQAFF. The CDR3 DNA follows: TGTGCCAGCAGTCCGACGCGACAGGGACAAGCTTTCTTT.

The chain joins TRBV9 to TRBJ1-6; 9 bases are shared with TRBD1. Germline CDR1 and CDR2: SGDLS and YYNGEE. The junction had 8 bases not matched to a gene; V was cut back by 3 bases and J by 10 bases. CDR3 length: 15 residues. DNA of the CDR3: TGTGCCAGCAGCGAACAGGGGGCCTCAGCCTCACCCCTCCACTTT. The encoded protein is CASSEQGASASPLHF.

The J gene is TRBJ2-7, the V gene TRBV2; 7 bases map to TRBD2. CDR3 length: 15 residues. CDR1 is SNHLY and CDR2 is FYNNEI in the germline V gene. V shed 1 base, J shed 2 bases, and the junction held 5 bases outside the gene matches. The CDR3 region is CASSEGPAGTYEQYF. The CDR3 region has the DNA TGTGCCAGCAGTGAAGGGCCAGCGGGGACCTACGAGCAGTACTTC.

CDR3 sequence (DNA): TGTGCCAGCAGCTCAACAGGGAGAGGTGGCTACACCTTC. Translated, it gives CASSSTGRGGYTF. This chain connects TRBV6-5 to TRBJ1-2; perhaps TRBD1 as D (6 bases). V was shortened by 6 bases and J by 7 bases, with 15 bases between the two germline ends. This CDR3 is built from 13 residues. The germline V gene encodes CDR1 MNHEY and CDR2 SVGAGI.

The chain employs TRBV10-3 and TRBJ1-5, with 7 bases fitting TRBD1. Germline CDR1 ENHRY, CDR2 SYGVKD. V lost 2 bases to trimming and J lost 1 base; unmatched junction nucleotides: 2. This CDR3 has 15 amino acids. The CDR3 DNA sequence: TGTGCCATCAGTGAGGCAGGGGGGAGCAATCAGCCCCAGCATTTT. Its protein is CAISEAGGSNQPQHF.

The rearrangement uses TRBV5-1 and TRBJ1-1; 9 positions match TRBD1. CDR3 size: 13 residues. Germline V gene lookup returns CDR1 SGHRS and CDR2 YFSETQ. The V and J ends lost 5 bases and 6 bases, in that order; junction bases with no gene match: 5. The CDR3: CASRLDRGAEAFF. CDR3 sequence (DNA): TGCGCCAGCAGACTGGACAGGGGCGCTGAAGCTTTCTTT.